A single sample gave rise to the 16 T cell receptor beta chains below, sequenced in a study of T cell responses to AZD1222 COVID-19 vaccine. Method: immunoSEQ multiplex PCR; TCRdb's copy keeps in-frame clones and lacks some. The sample records 150,000 to 180,000 clones, 88% being singletons. The sequenced sample was peripheral blood, obtained on day 0 of AZD1222 vaccination. The receptors originated from an adult in good health.

This rearrangement joins TRBV11-2 to TRBJ1-5; D might be TRBD1 (6 bases). This CDR3 contains 15 residues. In germline, CDR1 is SGHAT, CDR2 FQNNGV. V lost 4 bases to trimming and J lost 6 bases, with 16 bases between them. The CDR3 DNA reads as TGTGCCAGCAGCTCCCTAGGGGGGATCTCTCAGCCCCAGCATTTT. It encodes CASSSLGGISQPQHF.

This clone was observed a handful of times. V usage is TRBV6-5 and J usage is TRBJ1-1; 8 bases fit TRBD1. V lost 4 bases, J lost 5 bases, and 3 bases stayed unmatched. Germline CDR1 MNHEY, CDR2 SVGAGI. The CDR3 is 13 residues long. This CDR3 is CASSSRTGTEAFF. The DNA for the CDR3 is TGTGCCAGCAGTTCCCGGACAGGGACTGAAGCTTTCTTT.

This chain uses TRBV6-5 with TRBJ1-2; the D gene is possibly TRBD1 (5 bases). CDR3 length equals 12 residues. CDR1 and CDR2 from the germline V gene are MNHEY and SVGAGI. V was clipped by 4 bases and J by 6 bases, with 9 bases between them. The CDR3 DNA follows: TGTGCCAGCAGTTCCCGGGGGGATGGCTACACCTTC. It codes for CASSSRGDGYTF.

CDR3 in DNA: TGTGCCAGCAGCCCAGAGGGGCGTAGCGGGTTTGAGCAGTTCTTC. Translation gives CASSPEGRSGFEQFF. The chain uses TRBV7-7 and TRBJ2-1, with 7 bases that match TRBD2. Per germline, CDR1 SSHAT and CDR2 FNYEAQ (reference sequence). This CDR3 is built from 15 residues. The V gene end was trimmed by 5 bases and the J gene end by 9 bases; junction bases not matched to a gene: 13. Using reference TRBV7-7 and TRBJ2-1 for the parts outside the CDR3, the full variable domain is GAGVSQSPRYKVTKRGQDVTLRCDPISSHATLYWYQQALGQGPEFLTYFNYEAQPDKSGLPSDRFSAERPEGSISTLTIQRTEQRDSAMYRCASSPEGRSGFEQFFGPGTRLTVL.

The rearrangement uses TRBV20-1 and TRBJ1-1, with D maybe TRBD1 (6 bases). The V gene's germline CDR1 is DFQATT and CDR2 SNEGSKA (reference sequence). The CDR3 has 13 amino acids. Between the trimmed V and J ends, which lost 3 bases and 7 bases, there was a span of 15 bases. The DNA for the CDR3 is TGCAGTGCTAGTATCCCGGGACAACTTGAAGCTTTCTTT. Translated: CSASIPGQLEAFF.

The rearrangement links TRBV18 to TRBJ2-5, with 10 bases fitting TRBD2. Germline trimming cut 6 bases from V and 5 bases from J; bases unmatched to any gene: 6. The CDR3 extends over 14 amino acids. CDR1 is KGHSH and CDR2 is LQKENI in the germline V gene. CDR3 sequence: CASSSLAGSETQYF. CDR3 coding DNA: TGTGCCAGCTCCTCACTAGCGGGATCGGAGACCCAGTACTTC.

The chain couples TRBV6-5 to TRBJ1-1; maybe TRBD1 (5 bases). The CDR3 consists of 13 residues. Trimming stripped 4 bases from V and 1 base from J, with 7 bases between. Germline V gene sequence: CDR1 MNHEY, CDR2 SVGAGI. CDR3 region: CASSWQGNTEAFF. CDR3 bases: TGTGCCAGCAGTTGGCAGGGGAACACTGAAGCTTTCTTT.

The V call is TRBV4-2, the J call TRBJ2-2, with unresolved D. V lost 1 base, J lost 5 bases, and 11 bases lay in between. The CDR3 contains 15 residues. Germline values: CDR1 LGHNA, CDR2 YNFKEQ. CDR3 loop: CASSQGTEGTGELFF. As DNA, the CDR3 is TGTGCCAGCAGCCAAGGGACCGAAGGTACCGGGGAGCTGTTTTTT.

CDR3 DNA: TGTGCCAGCAGTTACTCAGGGACTAGCGGGGTAGAGACCCAGTACTTC. This sequence encodes CASSYSGTSGVETQYF. The rearrangement joins TRBV6-5 to TRBJ2-5; 13 bases line up with TRBD2. Germline trimming cut 0 bases from V and 4 bases from J; bases unmatched to any gene: 2. Germline lookup yields CDR1 MNHEY and CDR2 SVGAGI. The CDR3 consists of 16 residues.

This clone was seen only a few times. The chain uses TRBV18 and TRBJ1-4, with 8 bases aligning to TRBD1. The CDR3 contains 16 residues. V gave up 2 bases and J gave up 8 bases; unmatched junction bases: 10. CDR1 and CDR2 (germline): KGHSH, LQKENI. This CDR3 reads CASSPSYPRGQEKLFF. The CDR3, as DNA: TGTGCCAGCTCACCATCCTACCCCAGGGGGCAAGAAAAACTGTTTTTT.

This clone was detected only once. This chain uses TRBV3-1 (or the pseudogene TRBV3-2) with TRBJ2-7; 7 nucleotides agree with TRBD2. This CDR3 has 17 amino acids. V was pared by 4 bases and J by 2 bases, with 14 bases of the junction left unmatched. The germline V gene has CDR1 LGHDT and CDR2 YNNKEL (reference sequence). CDR3 amino acids: CASSRGTREFPTYEQYF. The CDR3 nucleotides read TGTGCCAGCAGCCGGGGGACGCGGGAGTTCCCAACCTACGAGCAGTACTTC.

The chain has TRBV23-1 and TRBJ1-2; D might be TRBD1 (6 bases). TRBV23-1 falls under the ORF class, with uncertain function. The CDR3 sequence is 13 residues long. The V gene lost 6 bases and the J gene lost 4 bases, with 12 bases spanning the gap. The CDR3 sequence is CASRDRRAYGYTF. CDR3 sequence (DNA): TGCGCCAGCAGAGACAGGCGAGCCTATGGCTACACCTTC.

This sequence joins TRBV5-6 and TRBJ1-5; D unresolved. The CDR3 has 13 amino acids. V was pared by 0 bases and J by 6 bases, with 7 bases between. Germline CDR1 is SGHDT and CDR2 is YYEEEE. The DNA for the CDR3 is TGTGCCAGCAGCTTGGCCGGGTTTCAGCCCCAGCATTTT. This gives the protein CASSLAGFQPQHF.

The chain employs TRBV7-9 and TRBJ1-2, with unresolved D. V lost 1 base, J lost 0 bases, and 9 bases lay in between. CDR1 SEHNR and CDR2 FQNEAQ come from the germline V gene (reference sequence). This CDR3 contains 15 residues. In nucleotides, the CDR3 is TGTGCCAGCAGCTTAGGAGGGTTAGCTAACTATGGCTACACCTTC. This translates into CASSLGGLANYGYTF. Full variable domain (rest looked up from reference TRBV7-9 and TRBJ1-2): DTGVSQNPRHKITKRGQNVTFRCDPISEHNRLYWYRQTLGQGPEFLTYFQNEAQLEKSRLLSDRFSAERPKGSFSTLEIQRTEQGDSAMYLCASSLGGLANYGYTFGSGTRLTVV.

V and J are TRBV9 and TRBJ2-3; D tentatively fits TRBD1 or TRBD2 (6 bases each). Trimming took 4 bases from V and 2 from J, leaving 17 bases between them. Per the germline V gene, CDR1 is SGDLS and CDR2 is YYNGEE. The CDR3 consists of 16 residues. The CDR3 loop reads CASSSDGGLTTDTQYF. The CDR3 nucleotides are TGTGCCAGCAGCTCCGACGGGGGCCTGACCACAGATACGCAGTATTTT.

The chain carries TRBV19 and TRBJ1-2; D is unresolved. V was cut by 5 bases and J by 0 bases, with 13 bases left in between. Germline CDR1 reads LNHDA; CDR2 reads SQIVND (reference sequence). CDR3 length: 15 amino acids. The CDR3 spells CASSGERSANYGYTF. CDR3 nucleotides: TGTGCCAGTAGTGGGGAAAGGTCCGCTAACTATGGCTACACCTTC.